Listed here are 2 T cell receptor beta chains from one sample, sequenced in a study of STAT3 mutations in large granular lymphocyte leukemia. The repertoire was sequenced with immunoSEQ multiplex PCR; TCRdb's copy has only in-frame clones and lacks some. This table holds 2,500 or so clones, about a third found once. Study-wide points: Every T-cell large granular lymphocyte leukemia patient had at least one immunodominant TCR beta clonotype.

No antigen has been identified for these receptors. The specimen sequenced was PBMCs. Source of these receptors: a human donor with T large granular lymphocyte leukemia. Some clones in this sample may be carry-over from other donors' samples.

The V call is TRBV7-2, the J call TRBJ2-7; D remains unclear. CDR3 size: 15 residues. The germline V gene encodes CDR1 SGHTA and CDR2 FQGNSA. Between the trimmed V and J ends, which lost 5 bases and 5 bases, there was a span of 19 bases. The CDR3 region is CASSRPPGEKDEQYF. The CDR3 bases are TGTGCCAGCAGCCGGCCCCCGGGCGAAAAGGACGAGCAGTACTTC.

The genes are TRBV4-2 and TRBJ2-7, with D possibly being TRBD2 (7 bases). The V end was cut by 2 bases, the J end by 0 bases, with 14 bases between. CDR1 and CDR2 (germline): LGHNA, YNFKEQ. The CDR3 has 16 amino acids. CDR3 sequence reads: CASSQLGGRSSYEQYF. CDR3 DNA: TGTGCCAGCAGCCAACTCGGGGGGCGAAGCTCCTACGAGCAGTACTTC.